The 17 T cell receptor beta chains reported below all come from one sample, sequenced in a study of neurological immune-mediated disorders. TCRdb processed the 5' RACE reads anew with MiXCR; each CDR3 protein has one entry. The table shows about 120,000 distinct CDR3 sequences, with more than 2.5% occurring only once. Sequencing was carried out using PBMCs. The receptors come from a woman aged 25-40 years with multiple sclerosis.

This clonotype was counted ten times or more. J is TRBJ2-3 and V is TRBV12-3 or TRBV12-4, with no clear D. With 7 bases removed from V and 0 bases from J, the gap between germline ends came to 14 bases. This CDR3 comprises 15 residues. The CDR3 sequence is CASTLIHPSTDTQYF. CDR3 coding DNA: TGTGCCAGCACCTTGATTCACCCAAGCACAGATACGCAGTATTTT.

This clonotype was counted at least ten times. The chain recombines TRBV10-2 with TRBJ2-5, with no clear D. Trimming left V 7 bases short and J 7 bases short, with 10 bases between. Germline V CDR1 and CDR2: WSHSY, SAAADI. There are 11 residues in the CDR3. CDR3 bases: TGCGCCAGCAATCCGGGCGGGACCCAGTACTTC. Translating gives CASNPGGTQYF.

This clonotype was observed many times. J is TRBJ2-7 and V is TRBV12-3 or TRBV12-4; a possible D gene is TRBD2 (7 bases). Trimming took off 3 bases at V and 2 bases at J, with 14 bases between the two ends. The CDR3 covers 15 residues. The CDR3 DNA reads as TGTGCCAGCAGTTTGGGCGGGGGCCCCCCCTACGAGCAGTACTTC. It yields the protein CASSLGGGPPYEQYF.

This clonotype was counted at least ten times. The chain is built from TRBV7-6 and TRBJ1-3; D might be TRBD1 (5 bases). V shed 3 bases and J shed 4 bases, with 13 bases lying between them. This CDR3 comprises 15 residues. Germline V lookup: CDR1 SGHVS, CDR2 FNYEAQ. The CDR3 DNA sequence: TGTGCCAGCAGCTTTCTTGCGACAGCGGGAAACACCATATATTTT. The encoded protein is CASSFLATAGNTIYF. Full variable domain (remainder filled in from reference TRBV7-6 and TRBJ1-3): GAGVSQSPRYKVTKRGQDVALRCDPISGHVSLYWYRQALGQGPEFLTYFNYEAQQDKSGLPNDRFSAERPEGSISTLTIQRTEQRDSAMYRCASSFLATAGNTIYFGEGSWLTVV.

This clonotype has ten or more counts. The rearrangement joins TRBV20-1 to TRBJ2-7; 9 positions match TRBD2. The V gene's germline CDR1 is DFQATT and CDR2 SNEGSKA (reference sequence). The CDR3 loop spans 14 amino acids. J lost 4 bases, V lost 4 bases, and 8 bases had no gene match. The CDR3 DNA follows: TGCAGTGCTACCATTAGCGGGAGACGTTACGAGCAGTACTTC. The encoded protein is CSATISGRRYEQYF.

This clonotype has ten or more counts. The chain combines TRBV20-1 with TRBJ2-7; TRBD2 aligns across 8 bases. The CDR3 totals 14 residues. Germline V gives CDR1 DFQATT, CDR2 SNEGSKA (reference sequence). Unmatched junction bases numbered 5, after V lost 0 bases and J lost 4 bases. The DNA of the CDR3 is TGCAGTGCTAGAGATCCCGCGGGAGGATACGAGCAGTACTTC. This codes for CSARDPAGGYEQYF.

This clonotype was observed at least ten times. The CDR3 spells CASGQDYEQYF. CDR3 bases: TGTGCCAGCGGACAGGACTACGAGCAGTACTTC. The chain uses TRBV6-5 and TRBJ2-7; the match to TRBD1 covers 7 bases. The CDR3 has 11 residues. V was clipped by 8 bases and J by 3 bases; unmatched bases: 1. Per germline, CDR1 MNHEY and CDR2 SVGAGI.

In this sample, this clonotype turned up many times. The chain couples TRBV4-1 to TRBJ2-5, with unresolved D. CDR1 MGHRA and CDR2 YSYEKL come from the germline V gene. The CDR3 runs 12 residues. The V and J ends lost 3 bases and 7 bases respectively, with 9 bases between them. The CDR3 region has the DNA TGCGCCAGCAGCCACCCCGTCGGGACCCAGTACTTC. Its translation is CASSHPVGTQYF.

This clonotype was detected many times. The V gene is TRBV7-6, the J gene TRBJ1-1; no firm D call. CDR3 size: 13 residues. CDR1 and CDR2 (germline): SGHVS, FNYEAQ. V was pared by 8 bases and J by 0 bases, with 10 bases between. The CDR3 sequence is CASSDGLNTEAFF. Here the CDR3 DNA reads TGTGCCAGCTCCGACGGTCTGAACACTGAAGCTTTCTTT.

Ten or more counts support this clonotype. This chain connects TRBV7-8 to TRBJ1-5; D ambiguous. The germline V gene has CDR1 SGHVS and CDR2 FQNEAQ. V lost 8 bases to trimming and J lost 9 bases, with 17 bases between them. The CDR3 runs 13 residues. The CDR3, as DNA: TGTGCCAGCGCCTCACGCGTCGCCGGGCCCCAGCATTTT. This gives the protein CASASRVAGPQHF.

As for this clonotype: No conserved phenylalanine or tryptophan is present at the end of the CDR3, so a read error is the likely explanation. The chain couples TRBV4-1 to TRBJ2-1, with 8 bases that match TRBD1. After removal of 2 bases from V and 7 bases from J, the junction contained 10 bases not matched to a gene. From germline, CDR1 is MGHRA and CDR2 YSYEKL. The CDR3 length is 16 residues. CDR3 sequence: CASSQPLGQGGNEQFN. The CDR3 DNA follows: TGCGCCAGCAGCCAACCCCTAGGACAGGGCGGGAATGAGCAGTTCAAC.

This clonotype was detected ten times or more. The chain carries TRBV5-6 and TRBJ1-1, with unresolved D. Trimming cost V 2 bases and J 1 base, with 12 bases left between them. Germline V CDR1 and CDR2: SGHDT, YYEEEE. The CDR3 contains 15 residues. DNA of the CDR3: TGTGCCAGCAGCTTTCTTAATAAAAGGAACACTGAAGCTTTCTTT. This sequence encodes CASSFLNKRNTEAFF.

This clonotype has ten or more counts. The genes are TRBV5-1 and TRBJ2-7; 7 bases are shared with TRBD1. This CDR3 comprises 16 residues. The V gene end was trimmed by 1 base and the J gene end by 0 bases; junction bases not matched to a gene: 7. CDR1 and CDR2 (germline): SGHRS, YFSETQ. The CDR3 DNA sequence: TGCGCCAGCAGCTTGCCCCCAGGGGGTCTCTCCTACGAGCAGTACTTC. It specifies CASSLPPGGLSYEQYF.

This clonotype was counted ten times or more. This chain connects TRBV20-1 to TRBJ2-7; 7 nucleotides align to TRBD1. Germline V gene data show CDR1 as DFQATT and CDR2 as SNEGSKA (reference sequence). CDR3 length: 13 amino acids. Unmatched junction bases numbered 9, after V lost 3 bases and J lost 7 bases. In DNA, the CDR3 is TGCAGTGCTAGCCCAGGGGGTGGTAGGGAGCAGTACTTC. Its protein is CSASPGGGREQYF.

This clonotype was recorded a few times. The conserved phenylalanine or tryptophan normally closing the CDR3 is absent here, so this likely arose from a read error. V and J are TRBV7-2 and TRBJ2-1; D gene uncertain. Germline V gene sequence: CDR1 SGHTA, CDR2 FQGNSA. V was trimmed by 6 bases and J by 0 bases, leaving 9 bases between them. The CDR3 runs 14 residues. The CDR3 spells CASSHLGSYNEQFC. The CDR3, as DNA: TGTGCCAGCAGTCACTTAGGCTCCTACAATGAGCAGTTCTGC.

This clonotype has ten or more counts. The chain joins TRBV20-1 to TRBJ1-1; D ambiguous. CDR1 DFQATT and CDR2 SNEGSKA come from the germline V gene (reference sequence). V lost 2 bases, J lost 4 bases, and 14 bases lay in between. The CDR3 runs 14 residues. CDR3 amino acids: CSARRSATGTEAFF. CDR3 coding DNA: TGCAGTGCTAGAAGGTCCGCCACGGGCACTGAAGCTTTCTTT.

This clonotype has at least ten counts. The chain has TRBV27 and TRBJ1-5; no definite D call. V dropped 4 bases and J dropped 7 bases, with 14 bases sitting between them. In germline, CDR1 is MNHEY, CDR2 SMNVEV (reference sequence). This CDR3 is built from 14 residues. CDR3 region: CASSSGGSRQPQHF. CDR3 bases: TGTGCCAGCAGTTCCGGAGGGTCTAGGCAGCCCCAGCATTTT.